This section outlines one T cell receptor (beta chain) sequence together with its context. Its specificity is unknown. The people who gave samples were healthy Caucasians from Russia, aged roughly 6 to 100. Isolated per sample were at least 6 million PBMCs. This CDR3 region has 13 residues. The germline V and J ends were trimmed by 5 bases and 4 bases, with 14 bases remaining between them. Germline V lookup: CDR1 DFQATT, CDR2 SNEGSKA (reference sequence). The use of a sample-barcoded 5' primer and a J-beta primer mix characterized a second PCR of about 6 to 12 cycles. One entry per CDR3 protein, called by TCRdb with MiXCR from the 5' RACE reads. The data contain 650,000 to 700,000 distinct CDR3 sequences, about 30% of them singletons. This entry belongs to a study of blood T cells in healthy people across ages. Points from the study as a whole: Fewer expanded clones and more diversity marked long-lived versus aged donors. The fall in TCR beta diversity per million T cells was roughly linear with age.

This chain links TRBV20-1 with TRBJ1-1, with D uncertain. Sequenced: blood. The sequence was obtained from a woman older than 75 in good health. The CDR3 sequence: CSAGLSRGTEAFF. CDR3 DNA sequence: TGCAGTGCTGGTCTGAGTCGCGGCACTGAAGCTTTCTTT.